This T cell receptor (beta chain) came from a study of human T cells and chemical hapten exposure. The wider study: Patches with 0.01% DPC went on the upper back, and the tests were read at 6 days. Whole-study results and caveats: Alopecia in the donors means their immune response may deviate from healthy people's.

Ten or more counts support this clonotype. Antigen: not known. The time point was: pre-sensitization, week 0. Treatment denoted: therapeutic diphenylcyclopropenone sensitization with weekly scalp DPC. The study's library attached unique molecular identifiers to single cDNA molecules. In TCRdb, the RACE reads were re-called with MiXCR into one record per CDR3 protein. The sample has around 250,000 distinct CDR3 sequences, 7% to 10% seen once. The sequencing here drew on whole blood, taken in connection with sensitization to the hapten diphenylcyclopropenone (DPC). The receptor was isolated from a woman aged 40 to 49 with alopecia areata. Some clones in this sample may be carry-over from other donors' samples.

CDR3 bases: TGTGCCAGCAGCCCCAGGCGCGGACTGGCGGAGGGCACAGATACGCAGTATTTT. It encodes CASSPRRGLAEGTDTQYF. This chain links TRBV4-2 with TRBJ2-3, with D perhaps matching TRBD2 (5 bases). The germline V gene has CDR1 LGHNA and CDR2 YNFKEQ. The CDR3 sequence is 18 residues long. V was cut by 4 bases and J by 1 base, with 21 bases left in between.